This record covers a single T cell receptor beta chain. No antigen is known for it. From germline, CDR1 is SEHNR and CDR2 FQNEAQ (reference sequence). This CDR3 region has 16 residues. Trimming removed 3 bases at V and 1 base at J, with 15 bases between. The record originates from a study of T cell repertoires in cytomegalovirus infection. Study details: An indication of both CMV infection and matching HLA type came from public TCR beta signatures.

TCRdb recomputed calls from the reads with MiXCR, one row per CDR3 protein. The repertoire includes hundreds of thousands of distinct CDR3 sequences, around 31% of them detected once, and 11% to 15% sits in the top ten. The sequence was obtained from a human donor in good health (CMV status not recorded). Some clones in this sample may be carry-over from other donors' samples. The source material was cultured CD8+ T cells from PBMCs, sampled from culture after CMV antigen stimulation. The rearrangement joins TRBV7-9 to TRBJ1-1; D call uncertain. The CDR3 loop reads CASSLVSEWTNTEAFF. In DNA form, the CDR3 reads TGTGCCAGCAGCTTGGTATCGGAATGGACGAACACTGAAGCTTTCTTT.